Presented here are 28 T cell receptor beta chains from one specimen sequenced in a study of cytomegalovirus exposure and HLA in healthy donors. TCRdb keeps only in-frame clones here, not all; method: immunoSEQ multiplex PCR. The data contain some 250,000 clones, 90% of them singletons. The specimen sequenced was PBMCs. The receptors stem from a woman aged 18-29 years in good health and CMV-seronegative.

This chain links TRBV7-2 with TRBJ2-5, with D uncertain. The germline V gene encodes CDR1 SGHTA and CDR2 FQGNSA. Trimming shortened V by 3 bases and J by 2 bases, and 7 bases separated the two germline ends. There are 13 residues in the CDR3. This CDR3 reads CASSLSGQETQYF. Written as DNA, the CDR3 is TGTGCCAGCAGCTTGTCGGGTCAAGAGACCCAGTACTTC.

The chain is built from TRBV11-3 and TRBJ2-3, with 9 bases lining up with TRBD2. Germline V gives CDR1 SGHNT, CDR2 YENEEA. This CDR3 is built from 14 residues. Trimming cost V 2 bases and J 4 bases; bases outside gene matches: 1. CDR3 in amino acids: CASSLSSGADTQYF. The CDR3 DNA is TGTGCCAGCAGCTTATCTAGCGGGGCAGATACGCAGTATTTT.

This clone appeared a single time. The chain is built from TRBV2 and TRBJ2-3, with D perhaps matching TRBD2 (6 bases). The CDR3 length is 14 residues. The germline V and J ends were trimmed by 10 bases and 1 base, with 15 bases remaining between them. Per germline, CDR1 SNHLY and CDR2 FYNNEI. CDR3 region: CATPSEVGTDTQYF. Here the CDR3 DNA reads TGTGCCACGCCTAGCGAGGTAGGCACAGATACGCAGTATTTT.

The gene calls are TRBV6-6 and TRBJ2-3; possibly TRBD2 for D (6 bases). V gave up 7 bases and J gave up 0 bases, with 11 bases separating them. Germline lookup yields CDR1 MNHNY and CDR2 SVGAGI (reference sequence). The CDR3 consists of 14 residues. This CDR3 reads CASTAGTSTDTQYF. The CDR3 nucleotides read TGTGCCAGCACCGCGGGGACTAGCACAGATACGCAGTATTTT.

The chain employs TRBV19 and TRBJ1-5; D gene unclear. The length of the CDR3 is 14 residues. V was pared by 3 bases and J by 3 bases, with 9 bases between. Germline CDR1 reads LNHDA; CDR2 reads SQIVND (reference sequence). This chain's CDR3 is CASSMRQPNQPQHF. For the CDR3, the DNA is TGTGCCAGTAGTATGAGGCAGCCCAATCAGCCCCAGCATTTT.

The chain recombines TRBV2 with TRBJ1-1, with D possibly matching TRBD1 (6 bases). Between the trimmed V and J ends, which lost 2 bases and 1 base, there was a span of 14 bases. The CDR3 is 16 residues long. Germline-derived CDR1 and CDR2 are SNHLY and FYNNEI. CDR3 loop: CASSESLTGRNTEAFF. As DNA, the CDR3 is TGTGCCAGCAGTGAATCCCTAACAGGGCGGAACACTGAAGCTTTCTTT.

This rearrangement joins TRBV5-1 to TRBJ1-1; 8 bases agree with TRBD1. The CDR3 totals 15 residues. V lost 4 bases and J lost 4; bases outside the gene matches: 9. The germline V gene has CDR1 SGHRS and CDR2 YFSETQ. This chain's CDR3 is CASSQHRGGGTEAFF. The DNA of the CDR3 is TGCGCCAGCAGCCAACACAGGGGGGGTGGCACTGAAGCTTTCTTT. Full variable domain (missing parts from reference TRBV5-1 and TRBJ1-1): KAGVTQTPRYLIKTRGQQVTLSCSPISGHRSVSWYQQTPGQGLQFLFEYFSETQRNKGNFPGRFSGRQFSNSRSEMNVSTLELGDSALYLCASSQHRGGGTEAFFGQGTRLTVV.

The CDR3 DNA is TGTGCTAGTGGTTTTTATAGCGGGGGGGAGGGCAATGAGCAGTTCTTC. Amino acid sequence: CASGFYSGGEGNEQFF. This chain uses TRBV12-5 with TRBJ2-1, with 11 bases fitting TRBD2. V shed 3 bases and J 6 bases; nucleotides not matched to a gene: 7. CDR3 length equals 16 residues. The germline V gene has CDR1 LGHNT and CDR2 FRNRAP. Using reference TRBV12-5 and TRBJ2-1 for the parts outside the CDR3, the full variable domain is DARVTQTPRHKVTEMGQEVTMRCQPILGHNTVFWYRQTMMQGLELLAYFRNRAPLDDSGMPKDRFSAEMPDATLATLKIQPSEPRDSAVYFCASGFYSGGEGNEQFFGPGTRLTVL.

This CDR3 is CASSQNTIGHSYEQYF. The CDR3 DNA reads as TGTGCCAGCAGTCAAAACACTATTGGACACTCCTACGAGCAGTACTTC. The chain combines TRBV7-8 with TRBJ2-7; possibly TRBD1 for D (5 bases). The germline gives CDR1 SGHVS, CDR2 FQNEAQ. Trimming stripped 6 bases from V and 0 bases from J, with 18 bases between. The CDR3 has 16 residues.

The gene calls are TRBV7-3 and TRBJ2-1; D not certain. The CDR3 loop spans 15 amino acids. Germline V CDR1 and CDR2: SGHTA, FQGTGA. Trimming shortened V by 2 bases and J by 0 bases, and 8 bases separated the two germline ends. The CDR3 DNA sequence: TGTGCCAGCAGCTTATCTGATAGCTCCTACAATGAGCAGTTCTTC. Protein product: CASSLSDSSYNEQFF.

V is TRBV27 and J is TRBJ2-3, with 8 bases that match TRBD2. CDR1 is MNHEY and CDR2 is SMNVEV in the germline V gene (reference sequence). V shed 5 bases, J shed 6 bases, and the junction held 13 bases outside the gene matches. This CDR3 is built from 16 residues. CDR3: CASSDPRRGAVDTQYF. The CDR3 DNA follows: TGTGCCAGCAGTGACCCGCGGCGGGGGGCTGTGGATACGCAGTATTTT.

J is TRBJ1-4 and V is TRBV7-9; D not resolved. The CDR3 is made up of 14 amino acids. The V end lost 2 bases, the J end lost 10 bases, and 14 bases lay between the germline ends. Germline assignment: CDR1 SEHNR and CDR2 FQNEAQ (reference sequence). The CDR3 sequence is CASSLQRDSGKLFF. The CDR3 DNA follows: TGTGCCAGCAGCTTACAGCGGGATTCGGGAAAACTGTTTTTT.

The J gene is TRBJ2-7, the V gene TRBV5-1; D possibly corresponds to TRBD2 (6 bases). Germline CDR1 and CDR2: SGHRS and YFSETQ. The CDR3 runs 12 residues. CDR3 region: CASSLSRGRGDV. In nucleotides, the CDR3 is TGCGCCAGCAGCTTATCTCGAGGGCGCGGGGACGTC.

The V and J genes are TRBV7-2 and TRBJ2-7; 8 bases line up with TRBD2. Germline loops: CDR1 SGHTA, CDR2 FQGNSA. The CDR3 is made up of 15 amino acids. The V segment lost 1 base and the J segment 4 bases; nucleotides outside the gene matches: 6. CDR3 loop: CASSLVAGGRYEQYV. The CDR3 DNA is TGTGCCAGCAGCTTAGTCGCGGGGGGCCGATACGAGCAGTACGTC.

The V call is TRBV5-6, the J call TRBJ1-1; D is possibly TRBD1 (5 bases). The CDR3 is 15 residues long. The V gene's germline CDR1 is SGHDT and CDR2 YYEEEE. Deletions cut 4 bases from V and 0 bases from J, with 13 bases between. The CDR3 sequence is CASSHDWTLNTEAFF. As DNA, the CDR3 is TGTGCCAGCAGCCATGACTGGACACTGAACACTGAAGCTTTCTTT.

The rearrangement links TRBV11-2 to TRBJ2-1; 8 nucleotides align to TRBD1. The germline V gene has CDR1 SGHAT and CDR2 FQNNGV. The CDR3 runs 12 residues. J gave up 7 bases and V 4 bases, and 0 bases lay outside the gene matches. In nucleotides, the CDR3 is TGTGCCAGCAGCTGGACAGGGAATGAGCAGTTCTTC. Its protein is CASSWTGNEQFF.

This chain links TRBV7-9 with TRBJ2-1; D perhaps matches TRBD1 (6 bases). Germline-derived CDR1 and CDR2 are SEHNR and FQNEAQ (reference sequence). The CDR3 totals 15 residues. V was shortened by 1 base and J by 2 bases, with 9 bases between the two germline ends. The CDR3 spells CASSLVGAAYNEQFF. CDR3 bases: TGTGCCAGCAGCTTAGTGGGGGCTGCCTACAATGAGCAGTTCTTC.

J is TRBJ1-4 and V is TRBV7-6, with a possible D match to TRBD1 (6 bases). The germline V gene encodes CDR1 SGHVS and CDR2 FNYEAQ. The CDR3 covers 15 residues. Trimming pared 0 bases from V and 7 bases from J, leaving 12 bases between. Here the CDR3 DNA reads TGTGCCAGCAGCTTAGCTGGGGGACAAGGTGAAAAACTGTTTTTT. This codes for CASSLAGGQGEKLFF.

The V gene is TRBV4-1, the J gene TRBJ1-1; D may be TRBD1 (5 bases). Germline V gene lookup returns CDR1 MGHRA and CDR2 YSYEKL. The CDR3 loop spans 14 amino acids. Trimming pared 7 bases from V and 1 base from J, leaving 13 bases between. The CDR3 loop is CASKVVGGNTEAFF. CDR3 bases: TGCGCCAGCAAGGTCGTCGGGGGGAACACTGAAGCTTTCTTT.

V is TRBV19 and J is TRBJ2-1; 7 nucleotides match TRBD2. Trimming removed 3 bases from V and 2 bases from J; junction bases left unmatched: 4. The CDR3 extends over 15 amino acids. Germline CDR1 and CDR2: LNHDA and SQIVND (reference sequence). This CDR3 reads CASSISLATYNEQFF. In DNA form, the CDR3 reads TGTGCCAGTAGTATTTCACTAGCGACCTACAATGAGCAGTTCTTC.

The V gene is TRBV27, the J gene TRBJ2-2; perhaps TRBD1 as D (6 bases). The germline CDR1 and CDR2 sequences are MNHEY and SMNVEV (reference sequence). The V end lost 7 bases, the J end lost 3 bases, and 12 bases lay between the germline ends. The CDR3 is 14 amino acids. The CDR3 sequence: CASTTGLYTGELFF. CDR3 nucleotide sequence: TGTGCCAGCACCACAGGGTTGTACACCGGGGAGCTGTTTTTT.

This clone turned up a few times. CDR3 DNA: TGTGCCAGCAGTGGGGGACAGGGGGGCGAGCAGTACGTC. Translating it yields CASSGGQGGEQYV. The rearrangement uses TRBV25-1 and TRBJ2-7, with TRBD1 matching over 11 bases. This CDR3 comprises 13 residues. The germline gives CDR1 MGHDK, CDR2 SYGVNS. J was trimmed by 6 bases and V by 4 bases; bases with no gene match: 2.

This clone was observed a single time. The chain employs TRBV13 and TRBJ2-5; D ambiguous. The V end lost 4 bases, the J end lost 5 bases, and 11 bases lay between the germline ends. Germline lookup yields CDR1 PRHDT and CDR2 FYEKMQ (reference sequence). The CDR3 consists of 13 residues. The CDR3 region is CASSYGYGETQYF. CDR3 bases: TGTGCCAGCAGCTACGGGTATGGCGAGACCCAGTACTTC.

The chain recombines TRBV7-2 with TRBJ2-5; a weak D match, TRBD2 (7 bases). Trimming took 0 bases from V and 4 from J, leaving 18 bases between them. The CDR3 loop spans 17 amino acids. Germline CDR1 SGHTA, CDR2 FQGNSA. The chain's CDR3 is CASSLARGGGLGETQYF. The CDR3 coding sequence is TGTGCCAGCAGCTTAGCACGGGGAGGGGGGTTAGGAGAGACCCAGTACTTC.

The gene calls are TRBV29-1 and TRBJ2-1, with a weak D call TRBD2 (6 bases). The germline gives CDR1 SQVTM, CDR2 ANQGSEA. V lost 4 bases, J lost 7 bases, and 14 bases lay in between. CDR3 length: 13 amino acids. The CDR3: CSVVPSVVNEQFF. For the CDR3, the DNA is TGCAGCGTTGTCCCTAGCGTCGTGAATGAGCAGTTCTTC.

This clone was observed a few times. The chain combines TRBV5-1 with TRBJ2-7; TRBD1 might be the D (6 bases). The CDR3 extends over 15 amino acids. Germline V lookup: CDR1 SGHRS, CDR2 YFSETQ. V was trimmed by 0 bases and J by 0 bases, leaving 10 bases between them. The CDR3 is CASSLGQASSYEQYF. The CDR3 bases are TGCGCCAGCAGCTTGGGACAGGCAAGCTCCTACGAGCAGTACTTC.

The chain is built from TRBV28 and TRBJ1-4; TRBD1 aligns across 7 bases. The CDR3 length is 16 residues. Germline values: CDR1 MDHEN, CDR2 SYDVKM. With V trimmed by 6 bases and J by 0 bases, 7 bases remained unmatched. CDR3 sequence reads: CASRPLDRATNEKLFF. CDR3 coding DNA: TGTGCCAGCAGACCACTCGACAGGGCAACTAATGAAAAACTGTTTTTT.

V and J are TRBV10-1 and TRBJ2-1; 7 bases are a match to TRBD1. CDR1 and CDR2 (germline): WNHNN, SYGVQD (reference sequence). This CDR3 is built from 15 residues. Unmatched junction bases numbered 9, after V lost 2 bases and J lost 8 bases. This chain's CDR3 is CASSEARTGGDEQFF. In DNA form, the CDR3 reads TGCGCCAGCAGTGAGGCGCGGACAGGAGGCGATGAGCAGTTCTTC.